This TCR beta chain was sequenced for a study of cytomegalovirus exposure and HLA in healthy donors. General study results and limits: Investigators reported under 200 TCR beta chains as tied to cytomegalovirus.

The CDR3 has 14 residues. Trimming stripped 5 bases from V and 6 bases from J, with 16 bases between. The V gene's germline CDR1 is LNHDA and CDR2 SQIVND (reference sequence). Worth noting for this clone: Its antigen is still unknown.

PCR primers comprised 60 Vbeta and 13 Jbeta primers. Repertoires were generated with immunoSEQ multiplex PCR, while TCRdb's copy carries only in-frame clones and drops some. The sample has about 25,000 clones; the top ten hold roughly 15%. The chain couples TRBV19 to TRBJ1-2; D not certain. This receptor was taken from a male donor in good health and CMV-seropositive. Sequenced input: PBMCs. CDR3 sequence reads: CASSLINPVDGYTF. Here the CDR3 DNA reads TGTGCCAGTAGTCTAATTAACCCGGTTGATGGCTACACCTTC. The full variable domain, in which reference TRBV19 and TRBJ1-2 provide the parts outside the CDR3, is DGGITQSPKYLFRKEGQNVTLSCEQNLNHDAMYWYRQDPGQGLRLIYYSQIVNDFQKGDIAEGYSVSREKKESFPLTVTSAQKNPTAFYLCASSLINPVDGYTFGSGTRLTVV.